These 26 T cell receptor beta chains share one sample of origin, sequenced in a study of beta chain features in type 1 diabetes. Study-level findings and limits: In every one of the four CD4+ subsets, TCRB CDR3s were moderately but significantly shorter in Type 1 diabetes patients.

The isolated RNA, all of it, was reverse transcribed, so expressed TCRB transcripts were what got sequenced. Repertoires were generated with immunoSEQ multiplex PCR, while TCRdb's copy carries only in-frame clones and drops some. This sample has roughly 50,000 clones, with under 45% found just once. Antigen specificity for these receptors is unknown. Sequencing was carried out using Tregs from blood. All receptors come from a man aged 25-40 years with type 1 diabetes.

The chain recombines TRBV29-1 with TRBJ1-2; 9 bases match TRBD1. With 7 bases clipped from V and 8 bases from J, the junction kept 11 bases outside the gene matches. Germline CDR1 is SQVTM and CDR2 is ANQGSEA. The CDR3 has 13 amino acids. The CDR3: CSGTGTGNSGYTF. DNA of the CDR3: TGCAGCGGAACCGGGACAGGGAACTCGGGCTACACCTTC.

A few counts support this clone. The chain employs TRBV7-2 and TRBJ1-2; D unclear. V lost 11 bases to trimming and J lost 1 base, with 8 bases between them. Germline CDR1 reads SGHTA; CDR2 reads FQGNSA. This CDR3 has 11 residues. The chain's CDR3 is CAWQVNYGYTF. The CDR3 DNA is TGTGCCTGGCAGGTTAACTATGGCTACACCTTC.

The chain links TRBV4-1 to TRBJ2-5, with D possibly matching TRBD1 (6 bases). Trimming removed 1 base at V and 1 base at J, with 10 bases between. The CDR3 is 15 residues long. Germline CDR1 and CDR2: MGHRA and YSYEKL. CDR3 protein: CASSQGLGGQETQYF. The CDR3 DNA reads as TGCGCCAGCAGCCAAGGCCTAGGGGGCCAAGAGACCCAGTACTTC.

V and J are TRBV1 and TRBJ1-2. TRBV1 corresponds to a pseudogene. This CDR3 is 13 amino acids long. The CDR3 bases are TGCACCAGCAGCCAAACCGCGTATTATGGCTACACCTTC. It is translated as CTSSQTAYYGYTF.

V and J are TRBV6-5 and TRBJ1-5; D is unclear. The CDR3 totals 13 residues. The germline CDR1 and CDR2 sequences are MNHEY and SVGAGI. V was trimmed by 4 bases and J by 6 bases, leaving 10 bases between them. The CDR3 sequence: CASSFRGGQPQHF. CDR3 coding DNA: TGTGCCAGCAGTTTCCGGGGTGGTCAGCCCCAGCATTTT.

CDR3 region: CAVTAYLSQAFF. For the CDR3, the DNA is TGTGCCGTTACAGCATACTTATCTCAAGCTTTCTTT. V and J are TRBV30 and TRBJ1-1; D remains unclear. The V gene lost 8 bases and the J gene lost 9 bases, with 19 bases spanning the gap. This CDR3 spans 12 amino acids. Germline lookup yields CDR1 GTSNPN and CDR2 SVGIG (reference sequence).

The chain uses TRBV29-1 and TRBJ1-2; 9 bases match TRBD1. This CDR3 is built from 14 residues. V shed 5 bases, J shed 6 bases, and the junction held 10 bases outside the gene matches. Germline V lookup: CDR1 SQVTM, CDR2 ANQGSEA. CDR3 sequence reads: CSVSGQGGLDGYTF. The CDR3 DNA follows: TGCAGCGTTTCGGGACAGGGTGGGCTTGATGGCTACACCTTC.

This clone came up a few times. This sequence joins TRBV2 and TRBJ2-4; D call uncertain. CDR1 SNHLY and CDR2 FYNNEI come from the germline V gene. This CDR3 is built from 13 residues. Trimming took 4 bases from V and 1 from J, leaving 5 bases between them. This CDR3 is CASSVNAKNIQYF. In nucleotides, the CDR3 is TGTGCCAGCAGTGTTAATGCCAAAAACATTCAGTACTTC.

The chain joins TRBV5-1 to TRBJ2-3, with 10 nucleotides matching TRBD1. With 0 bases clipped from V and 4 bases from J, the junction kept 2 bases outside the gene matches. The CDR3 length is 15 residues. The germline V gene has CDR1 SGHRS and CDR2 YFSETQ. This CDR3 reads CASSLVGQGADTQYF. In DNA, the CDR3 is TGCGCCAGCAGCTTGGTCGGACAGGGGGCAGATACGCAGTATTTT.

The chain's CDR3 is CSVEFRDKYEQYF. The CDR3 DNA reads as TGCAGCGTTGAATTCCGGGACAAATACGAGCAGTACTTC. V usage is TRBV29-1 and J usage is TRBJ2-7; possible D gene TRBD1, 6 bases. Germline CDR1 SQVTM, CDR2 ANQGSEA. Trimming took off 2 bases at V and 4 bases at J, with 12 bases between the two ends. The CDR3 extends over 13 amino acids.

V and J are TRBV6-5 and TRBJ2-7; D possibly corresponds to TRBD1 (6 bases). With 5 bases removed from V and 3 bases from J, the gap between germline ends came to 14 bases. In germline, CDR1 is MNHEY, CDR2 SVGAGI. CDR3 length: 14 residues. CDR3 in DNA: TGTGCCAGCAGTGAAAGGGGGTACCACTACGAGCAGTACTTC. This codes for CASSERGYHYEQYF.

DNA for the CDR3: TGTGCCAGCAGCTCCGGGGACAGTAAAGAGACCCAGTACTTC. This translates into CASSSGDSKETQYF. J is TRBJ2-5 and V is TRBV7-3; 7 bases agree with TRBD1. J lost 3 bases, V lost 4 bases, and 5 bases had no gene match. The CDR3 loop spans 14 amino acids. Germline V gene lookup returns CDR1 SGHTA and CDR2 FQGTGA.

This clone has only a few counts. DNA for the CDR3: TGTGCCAGCAGTTTTTCGGCTAGCGGGAGGCGAGGAGAGACCCAGTACTTC. Translated: CASSFSASGRRGETQYF. The gene calls are TRBV28 and TRBJ2-5; TRBD2 aligns across 11 bases. There are 17 residues in the CDR3. J was trimmed by 4 bases and V by 3 bases; bases with no gene match: 10. Germline values: CDR1 MDHEN, CDR2 SYDVKM.

This chain links TRBV29-1 with TRBJ1-1; a possible D gene is TRBD1 (5 bases). The V end was cut by 7 bases, the J end by 1 base, with 7 bases between. Germline loops: CDR1 SQVTM, CDR2 ANQGSEA. The CDR3 has 11 residues. The CDR3 loop is CSGDRNTEAFF. The CDR3 DNA is TGCAGCGGCGACAGGAACACTGAAGCTTTCTTT.

This clone occurred a few times. This rearrangement joins TRBV11-2 to TRBJ2-1; D uncertain. Trimming removed 2 bases from V and 7 bases from J, with 9 bases in between. The CDR3 sequence is 13 residues long. CDR1 and CDR2 (germline): SGHAT, FQNNGV. The CDR3 DNA reads TGTGCCAGCAGCTTATCTCTAGAAAATGAGCAGTTCTTC. It encodes CASSLSLENEQFF.

This clone showed up just a few times. This sequence joins TRBV30 and TRBJ1-2; 7 bases match TRBD1. V trimming: 8 bases; J trimming: 4 bases; junction bases outside the gene matches: 13. The CDR3 is made up of 14 amino acids. CDR1 is GTSNPN, CDR2 SVGIG, per germline (reference sequence). The CDR3, as DNA: TGTGCCAGAACCCGGGACAGAGCGGGCTATGGCTACACCTTC. Translated: CARTRDRAGYGYTF.

The J gene is TRBJ1-2, the V gene TRBV6-1; maybe TRBD1 (5 bases). Germline V CDR1 and CDR2: MNHNS, SASEGT. The CDR3 loop spans 15 amino acids. V gave up 3 bases and J gave up 2 bases, with 13 bases separating them. This CDR3 is CASSDPQPGNYGYTF. DNA for the CDR3: TGTGCCAGCAGTGATCCCCAGCCAGGGAACTATGGCTACACCTTC.

This chain uses TRBV5-5 with TRBJ1-4, with D perhaps TRBD1 (5 bases). Trimming pared 4 bases from V and 5 bases from J, leaving 12 bases between. This CDR3 has 14 amino acids. Germline CDR1 and CDR2: SGHKS and YYEKEE (reference sequence). The CDR3 is CASSVRGGNEKLFF. The CDR3 coding sequence is TGTGCCAGCAGCGTCCGGGGGGGGAATGAAAAACTGTTTTTT. Drawing the rest from reference TRBV5-5 and TRBJ1-4, the complete variable domain is DAGVTQSPTHLIKTRGQQVTLRCSPISGHKSVSWYQQVLGQGPQFIFQYYEKEERGRGNFPDRFSARQFPNYSSELNVNALLLGDSALYLCASSVRGGNEKLFFGSGTQLSVL.

The sample holds a few counts of this clone. The chain joins TRBV6-1 to TRBJ2-7, with D hard to call. The CDR3 consists of 12 residues. Looked up from germline, CDR1 is MNHNS and CDR2 is SASEGT. V lost 7 bases and J lost 1, with 8 bases in between. CDR3 region: CASNARSYEQYF. The CDR3 coding sequence is TGTGCCAGCAACGCCAGATCCTACGAGCAGTACTTC.

This clone was detected a few times. V gene TRBV6-5 combines with J gene TRBJ2-1; TRBD1 might be the D (5 bases). The V end lost 5 bases, the J end lost 2 bases, and 13 bases lay between the germline ends. The CDR3 has 15 amino acids. In germline, CDR1 is MNHEY, CDR2 SVGAGI. The CDR3 DNA reads TGTGCCAGCAGTCCCCTAGGGGCTACCTACAATGAGCAGTTCTTC. It yields the protein CASSPLGATYNEQFF.

This clone has just a few counts. The genes are TRBV7-9 and TRBJ2-7, with 10 bases that match TRBD2. The CDR3 extends over 17 amino acids. The trim removed 2 bases at V and 5 bases at J, leaving 12 bases unmatched. Germline lookup yields CDR1 SEHNR and CDR2 FQNEAQ (reference sequence). The CDR3 is CASSLTPLSSGSHEQYF. CDR3 sequence (DNA): TGTGCCAGCAGCTTAACTCCACTGTCTAGCGGGAGCCACGAGCAGTACTTC.

The chain has TRBV5-4 and TRBJ2-3; TRBD1 agrees at 9 bases. After removal of 4 bases from V and 3 bases from J, the junction contained 3 bases not matched to a gene. Germline V CDR1 and CDR2: SGHNT, YYREEE (reference sequence). This CDR3 has 14 amino acids. CDR3 protein: CASSRGQGTDTQYF. CDR3 DNA sequence: TGTGCCAGCAGCAGGGGACAGGGAACAGATACGCAGTATTTT. Supplemented by reference TRBV5-4 and TRBJ2-3, the full variable domain reads ETGVTQSPTHLIKTRGQQVTLRCSSQSGHNTVSWYQQALGQGPQFIFQYYREEENGRGNFPPRFSGLQFPNYSSELNVNALELDDSALYLCASSRGQGTDTQYFGPGTRLTVL.

This rearrangement joins TRBV7-8 to TRBJ2-3, with 9 bases identical to TRBD2. From germline, CDR1 is SGHVS and CDR2 FQNEAQ. The V segment lost 5 bases and the J segment 0 bases; nucleotides outside the gene matches: 6. The length of the CDR3 is 16 residues. This chain's CDR3 is CASSRYSGRSTDTQYF. CDR3 sequence (DNA): TGTGCCAGCAGCCGATATAGCGGGAGAAGCACAGATACGCAGTATTTT.

Here the CDR3 reads CASRTGGTEAFF. The CDR3 nucleotides are TGTGCCAGCAGGACAGGGGGCACTGAAGCTTTCTTT. The V and J genes are TRBV2 and TRBJ1-1, with 9 bases aligning to TRBD1. This CDR3 spans 12 amino acids. Germline values: CDR1 SNHLY, CDR2 FYNNEI. V trimming: 6 bases; J trimming: 4 bases; junction bases outside the gene matches: 0. Full variable domain (rest looked up from reference TRBV2 and TRBJ1-1): EPEVTQTPSHQVTQMGQEVILRCVPISNHLYFYWYRQILGQKVEFLVSFYNNEISEKSEIFDDQFSVERPDGSNFTLKIRSTKLEDSAMYFCASRTGGTEAFFGQGTRLTVV.

This clone turned up a few times. The chain combines TRBV28 with TRBJ1-5, with a possible D match to TRBD1 (5 bases). Germline V gene data show CDR1 as MDHEN and CDR2 as SYDVKM. Trimming took 3 bases from V and 2 from J, leaving 5 bases between them. CDR3 size: 13 residues. CDR3 sequence (DNA): TGTGCCAGCAGTTTGACAGGCAATCAGCCCCAGCATTTT. Protein sequence: CASSLTGNQPQHF. Together with reference TRBV28 and TRBJ1-5, the CDR3 gives the full variable domain: DVKVTQSSRYLVKRTGEKVFLECVQDMDHENMFWYRQDPGLGLRLIYFSYDVKMKEKGDIPEGYSVSREKKERFSLILESASTNQTSMYLCASSLTGNQPQHFGDGTRLSIL.

The chain uses TRBV7-2 and TRBJ2-5; the match to TRBD1 covers 10 bases. TRBJ2-7 matches the DNA end more closely, so the J call is doubtful. Per germline, CDR1 SGHTA and CDR2 FQGNSA. This CDR3 is 16 amino acids long. For the CDR3, the DNA is TGTGCCAGCAGCCGAACCGGGACAGGGGTTTCCTACGAGCAGTACTTC. Residues: CASSRTGTGVSYEQYF.